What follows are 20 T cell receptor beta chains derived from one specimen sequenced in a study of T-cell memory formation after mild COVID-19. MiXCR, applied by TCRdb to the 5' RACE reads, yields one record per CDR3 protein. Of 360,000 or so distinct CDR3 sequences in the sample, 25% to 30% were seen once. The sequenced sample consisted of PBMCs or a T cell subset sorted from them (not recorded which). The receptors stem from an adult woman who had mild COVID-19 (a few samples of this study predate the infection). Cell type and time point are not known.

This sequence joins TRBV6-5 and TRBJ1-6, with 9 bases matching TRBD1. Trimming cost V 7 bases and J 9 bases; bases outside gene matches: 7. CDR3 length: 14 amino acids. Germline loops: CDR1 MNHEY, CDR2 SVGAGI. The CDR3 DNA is TGTGCCAGCACCCGGACAGGGGATCTTTCACCCCTCCACTTT. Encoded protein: CASTRTGDLSPLHF.

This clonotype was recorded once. Here the CDR3 DNA reads TGTGCCAGCAGCTTGGTGGCCGACCGGTATGGCTACACCTTC. Amino acid sequence: CASSLVADRYGYTF. The chain combines TRBV5-6 with TRBJ1-2; D is undetermined. This CDR3 comprises 14 residues. V dropped 0 bases and J dropped 5 bases, with 11 bases sitting between them. Germline V gene sequence: CDR1 SGHDT, CDR2 YYEEEE.

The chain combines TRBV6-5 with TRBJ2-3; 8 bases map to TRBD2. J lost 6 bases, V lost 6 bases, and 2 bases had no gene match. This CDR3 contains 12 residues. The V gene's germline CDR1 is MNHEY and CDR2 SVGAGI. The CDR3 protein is CASRPGGDTQYF. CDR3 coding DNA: TGTGCCAGCAGGCCGGGGGGGGATACGCAGTATTTT.

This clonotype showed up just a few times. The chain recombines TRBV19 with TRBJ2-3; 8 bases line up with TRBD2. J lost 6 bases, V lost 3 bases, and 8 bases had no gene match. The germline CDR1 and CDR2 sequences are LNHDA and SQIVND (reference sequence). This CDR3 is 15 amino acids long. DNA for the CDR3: TGTGCCAGTAGTATGTTCGGGAGGGCCGCGGATACGCAGTATTTT. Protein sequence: CASSMFGRAADTQYF.

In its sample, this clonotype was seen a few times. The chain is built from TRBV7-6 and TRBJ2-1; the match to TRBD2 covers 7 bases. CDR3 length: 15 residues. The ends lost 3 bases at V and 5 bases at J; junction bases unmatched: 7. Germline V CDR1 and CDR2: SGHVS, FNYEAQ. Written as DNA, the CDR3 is TGTGCCAGCAGCTTGGCGCGGGGGACCCACAATGAGCAGTTCTTC. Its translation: CASSLARGTHNEQFF.

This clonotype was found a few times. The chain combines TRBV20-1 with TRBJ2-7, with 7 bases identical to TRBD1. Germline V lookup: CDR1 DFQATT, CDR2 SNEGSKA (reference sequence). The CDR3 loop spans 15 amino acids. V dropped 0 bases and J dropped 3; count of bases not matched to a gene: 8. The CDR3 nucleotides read TGCAGTGCTAGAGATCGGCGACAGGGCAGCTACGAGCAGTACTTC. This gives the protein CSARDRRQGSYEQYF.

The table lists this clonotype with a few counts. DNA of the CDR3: TGTGCCAGCAGCTTGACTAGCGGGGGGATCGATGAGCAGTTCTTC. The encoded protein is CASSLTSGGIDEQFF. The V call is TRBV7-8, the J call TRBJ2-1, with 13 bases aligning to TRBD2. The CDR3 consists of 15 residues. The junction had 4 bases not matched to a gene; V was cut back by 3 bases and J by 8 bases. The germline V gene has CDR1 SGHVS and CDR2 FQNEAQ.

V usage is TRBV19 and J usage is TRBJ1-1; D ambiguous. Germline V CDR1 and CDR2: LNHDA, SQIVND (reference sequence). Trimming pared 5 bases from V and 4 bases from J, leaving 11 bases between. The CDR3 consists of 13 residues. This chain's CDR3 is CASSLVEGTEAFF. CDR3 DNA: TGTGCCAGTAGTTTGGTGGAGGGCACTGAAGCTTTCTTT. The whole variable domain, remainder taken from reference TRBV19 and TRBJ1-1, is DGGITQSPKYLFRKEGQNVTLSCEQNLNHDAMYWYRQDPGQGLRLIYYSQIVNDFQKGDIAEGYSVSREKKESFPLTVTSAQKNPTAFYLCASSLVEGTEAFFGQGTRLTVV.

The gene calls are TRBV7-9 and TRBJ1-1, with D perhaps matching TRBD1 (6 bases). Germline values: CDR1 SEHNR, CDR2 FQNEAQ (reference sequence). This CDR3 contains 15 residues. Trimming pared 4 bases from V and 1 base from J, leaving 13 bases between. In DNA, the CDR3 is TGTGCCAGCAGCTATCAGGGGCTGCAGAACACTGAAGCTTTCTTT. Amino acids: CASSYQGLQNTEAFF.

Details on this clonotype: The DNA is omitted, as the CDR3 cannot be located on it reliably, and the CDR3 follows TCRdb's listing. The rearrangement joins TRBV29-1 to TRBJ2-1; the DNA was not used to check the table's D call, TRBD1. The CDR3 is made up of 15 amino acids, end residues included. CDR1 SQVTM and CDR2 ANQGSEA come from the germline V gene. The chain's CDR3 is CSVVSLDRAYNEQFF.

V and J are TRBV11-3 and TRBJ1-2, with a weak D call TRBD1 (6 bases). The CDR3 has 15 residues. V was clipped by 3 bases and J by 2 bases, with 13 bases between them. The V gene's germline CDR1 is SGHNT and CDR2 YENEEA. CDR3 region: CASSLGGAMNYGYTF. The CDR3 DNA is TGTGCCAGCAGCTTGGGGGGGGCGATGAACTATGGCTACACCTTC.

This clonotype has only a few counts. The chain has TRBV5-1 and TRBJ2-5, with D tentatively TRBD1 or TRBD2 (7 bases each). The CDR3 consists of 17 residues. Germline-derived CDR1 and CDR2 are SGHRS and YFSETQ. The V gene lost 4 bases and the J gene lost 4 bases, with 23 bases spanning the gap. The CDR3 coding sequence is TGCGCCAGCAGCCTGACTCCGGGGGGAACAGGGGTAGAGACCCAGTACTTC. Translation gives CASSLTPGGTGVETQYF.

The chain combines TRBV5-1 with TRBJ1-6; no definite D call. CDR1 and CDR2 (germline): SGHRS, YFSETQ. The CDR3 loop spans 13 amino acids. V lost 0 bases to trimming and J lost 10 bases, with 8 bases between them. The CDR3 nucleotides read TGCGCCAGCAGCTTGGCATCCGAATCACCCCTCCACTTT. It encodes CASSLASESPLHF.

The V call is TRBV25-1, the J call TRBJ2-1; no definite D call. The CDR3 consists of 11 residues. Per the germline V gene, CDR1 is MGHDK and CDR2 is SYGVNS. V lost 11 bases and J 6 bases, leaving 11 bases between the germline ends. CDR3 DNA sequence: TGTGCCGTTTCCAGAGGCAATGAGCAGTTCTTC. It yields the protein CAVSRGNEQFF.

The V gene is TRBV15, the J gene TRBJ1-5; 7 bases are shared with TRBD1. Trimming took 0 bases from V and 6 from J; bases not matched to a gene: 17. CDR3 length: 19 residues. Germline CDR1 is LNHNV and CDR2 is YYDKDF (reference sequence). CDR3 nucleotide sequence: TGTGCCACCAGCAGAGATATGGATCTCGAGGGGGCGGTGGGTCAGCCCCAGCATTTT. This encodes CATSRDMDLEGAVGQPQHF. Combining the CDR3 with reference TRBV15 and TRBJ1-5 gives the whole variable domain DAMVIQNPRYQVTQFGKPVTLSCSQTLNHNVMYWYQQKSSQAPKLLFHYYDKDFNNEADTPDNFQSRRPNTSFCFLDIRSPGLGDTAMYLCATSRDMDLEGAVGQPQHFGDGTRLSIL.

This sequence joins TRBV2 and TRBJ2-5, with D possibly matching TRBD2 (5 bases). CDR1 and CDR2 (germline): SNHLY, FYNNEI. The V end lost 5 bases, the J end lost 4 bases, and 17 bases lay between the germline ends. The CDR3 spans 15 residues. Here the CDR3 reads CASSSGVESRETQYF. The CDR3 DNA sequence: TGTGCCAGCAGTTCCGGGGTCGAATCCCGAGAGACCCAGTACTTC.

CDR3 amino acids: CASEGIGGRMNTEAFF. The CDR3 DNA reads as TGCGCCAGCGAAGGTATAGGGGGTAGGATGAACACTGAAGCTTTCTTT. The V call is TRBV4-1, the J call TRBJ1-1; TRBD1 is a possible D gene (6 bases). The CDR3 extends over 16 amino acids. The ends were cut back, 8 bases at V and 0 bases at J, with 19 bases in the middle. Germline V gene data show CDR1 as MGHRA and CDR2 as YSYEKL.

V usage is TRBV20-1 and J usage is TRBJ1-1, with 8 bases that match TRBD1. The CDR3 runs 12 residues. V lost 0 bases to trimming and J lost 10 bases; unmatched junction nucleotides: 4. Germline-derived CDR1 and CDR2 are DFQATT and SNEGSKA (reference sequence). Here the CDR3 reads CSARDADRGAFF. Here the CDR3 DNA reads TGCAGTGCTAGAGATGCTGACAGGGGAGCTTTCTTT.

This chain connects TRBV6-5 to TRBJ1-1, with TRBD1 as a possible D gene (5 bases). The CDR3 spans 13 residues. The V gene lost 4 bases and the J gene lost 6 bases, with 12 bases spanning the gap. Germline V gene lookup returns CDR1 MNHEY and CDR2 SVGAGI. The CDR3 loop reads CASSSRVGAEAFF. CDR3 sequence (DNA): TGTGCCAGCAGTTCCAGGGTGGGCGCTGAAGCTTTCTTT.

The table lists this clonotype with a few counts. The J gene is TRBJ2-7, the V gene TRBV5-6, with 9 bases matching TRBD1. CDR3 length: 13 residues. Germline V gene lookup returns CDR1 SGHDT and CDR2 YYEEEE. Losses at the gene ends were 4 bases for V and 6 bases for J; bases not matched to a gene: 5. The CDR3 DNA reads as TGTGCCAGCAGCCCGGGGACAGGGCGCGAGCAGTACTTC. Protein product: CASSPGTGREQYF.